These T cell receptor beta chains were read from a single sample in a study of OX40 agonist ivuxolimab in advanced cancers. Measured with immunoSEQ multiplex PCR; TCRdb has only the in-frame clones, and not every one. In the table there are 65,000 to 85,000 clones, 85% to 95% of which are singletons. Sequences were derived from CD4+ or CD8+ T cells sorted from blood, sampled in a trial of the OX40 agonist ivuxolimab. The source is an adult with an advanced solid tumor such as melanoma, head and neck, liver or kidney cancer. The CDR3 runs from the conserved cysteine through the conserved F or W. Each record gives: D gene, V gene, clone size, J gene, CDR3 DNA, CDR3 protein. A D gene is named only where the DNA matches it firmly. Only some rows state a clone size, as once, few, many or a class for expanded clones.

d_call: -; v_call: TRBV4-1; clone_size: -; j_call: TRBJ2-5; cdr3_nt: TGCGCCAGCAGCCTAGTCGCAGGGAGGATTGAGACCCAGTACTTC; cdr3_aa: CASSLVAGRIETQYF
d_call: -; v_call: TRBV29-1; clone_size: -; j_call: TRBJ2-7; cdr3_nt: TGCAGCGTTGAGGACAGCCGACCCTACGAGCAGTACTTC; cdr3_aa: CSVEDSRPYEQYF
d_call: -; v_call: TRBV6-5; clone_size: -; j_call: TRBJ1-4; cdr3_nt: TGTGCCAGCGCTGGGGGGGGGCCGTATGAAAAACTGTTTTTT; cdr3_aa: CASAGGGPYEKLFF
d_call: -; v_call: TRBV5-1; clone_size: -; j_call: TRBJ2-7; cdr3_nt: TGCGCCAGCAGCCCAGCCTCGGGGGATTACGAGCAGTACTTC; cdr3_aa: CASSPASGDYEQYF
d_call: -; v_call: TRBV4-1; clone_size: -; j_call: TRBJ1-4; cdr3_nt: TGCGCCAGCAGCCAGGGTGGGGGGCAATTAAGCGAAAAACTGTTTTTT; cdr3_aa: CASSQGGGQLSEKLFF
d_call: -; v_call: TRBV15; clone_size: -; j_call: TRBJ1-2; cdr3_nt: TGTGCCACCAGCAGACAGGGGTTAGGTGGCTACACCTTC; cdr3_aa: CATSRQGLGGYTF
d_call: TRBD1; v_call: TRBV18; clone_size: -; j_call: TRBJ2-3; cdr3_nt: TGTGCCAGCTCACCCCAGGCCCGGGGACAGGGGTGGGATACGCAGTATTTT; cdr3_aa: CASSPQARGQGWDTQYF
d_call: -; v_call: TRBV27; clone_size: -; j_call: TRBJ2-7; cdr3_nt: TGTGCCAGCAGTCTACTTACTGGCAGTTCCTACGAGCAGTACTTC; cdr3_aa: CASSLLTGSSYEQYF
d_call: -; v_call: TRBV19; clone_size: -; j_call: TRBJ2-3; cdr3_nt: TGTGCCAGTAGTATGAAGGTCACAGATACGCAGTATTTT; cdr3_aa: CASSMKVTDTQYF
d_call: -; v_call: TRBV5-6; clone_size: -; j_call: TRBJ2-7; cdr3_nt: TGTGCCAGCAGCTTCGAAGACGGGTACGAGCAGTACTTC; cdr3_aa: CASSFEDGYEQYF
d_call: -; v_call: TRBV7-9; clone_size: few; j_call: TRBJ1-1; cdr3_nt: TGTGCCAGCAAGGGGTTGGGAGGCACTGAAGCTTTCTTT; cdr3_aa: CASKGLGGTEAFF
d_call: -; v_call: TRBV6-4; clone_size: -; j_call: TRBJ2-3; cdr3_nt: TGTGCCAGCAGTGACGGTGGAGGGGGCACAGATACGCAGTATTTT; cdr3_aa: CASSDGGGGTDTQYF
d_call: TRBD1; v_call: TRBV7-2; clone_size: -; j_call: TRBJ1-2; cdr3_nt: TGTGCCAGCAGCTTAGATCCAGGGGGCAACTATGGCTACACCTTC; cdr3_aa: CASSLDPGGNYGYTF
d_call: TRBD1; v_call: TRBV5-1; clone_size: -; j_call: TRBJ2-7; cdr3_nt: TGCGCCAGCAGCTTGGCCATGGACAGGAGCTCCTACGAGCAGTACTTC; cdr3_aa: CASSLAMDRSSYEQYF
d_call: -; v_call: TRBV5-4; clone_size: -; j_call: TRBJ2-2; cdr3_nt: TGTGCCAGCAGCTTATCGCTAGTCCCCGGGGAGCTGTTTTTT; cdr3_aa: CASSLSLVPGELFF
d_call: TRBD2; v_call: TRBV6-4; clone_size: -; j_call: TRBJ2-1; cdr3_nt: TGTGCCAGCAGCCCCGGGACTAGGGGGGTCCGTGAGCAGTTCTTC; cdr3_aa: CASSPGTRGVREQFF
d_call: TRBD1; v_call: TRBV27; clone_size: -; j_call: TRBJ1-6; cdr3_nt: TGTGCCAGCAGCCCCGGGACAGGGAATTCACCCCTCCACTTT; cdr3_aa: CASSPGTGNSPLHF
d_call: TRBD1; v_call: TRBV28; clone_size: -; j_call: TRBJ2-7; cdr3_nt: TGTGCCAGCAGCTTATTCCTTGGACAGGGCGAACTCACGCCTGACGAGCAGTACTTC; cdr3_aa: CASSLFLGQGELTPDEQYF
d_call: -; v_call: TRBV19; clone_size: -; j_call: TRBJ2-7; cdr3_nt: TGTGCCAGTAGTATTTTCGGAGACAGGTCACTATACGAGCAGTACTTC; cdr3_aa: CASSIFGDRSLYEQYF
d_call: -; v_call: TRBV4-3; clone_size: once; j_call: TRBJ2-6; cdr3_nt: TGCGCCAGCAGCCTGCAAACGGGACGGATACTACCTGGGGCCAACGTCCTGACTTTC; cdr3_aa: CASSLQTGRILPGANVLTF
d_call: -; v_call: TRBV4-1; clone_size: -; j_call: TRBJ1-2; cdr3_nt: TGCGCCAGCAGCCAACTCCAGGGAGGGAGCTATGGCTACACCTTC; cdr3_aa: CASSQLQGGSYGYTF
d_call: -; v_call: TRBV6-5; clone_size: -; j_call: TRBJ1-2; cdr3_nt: TGTGCCAGCCGGCCGGGAATTCATTATGGCTACACCTTC; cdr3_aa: CASRPGIHYGYTF
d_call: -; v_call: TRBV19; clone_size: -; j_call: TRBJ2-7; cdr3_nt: TGTGCCAGTAGTGTAGTTTTCCGGACGGTCTACGAGCAGTACTTC; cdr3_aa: CASSVVFRTVYEQYF
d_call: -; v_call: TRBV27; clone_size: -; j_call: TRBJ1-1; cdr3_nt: TGTGCCAGCAGTTACAGGCCGGGCACTGAAGCTTTCTTT; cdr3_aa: CASSYRPGTEAFF
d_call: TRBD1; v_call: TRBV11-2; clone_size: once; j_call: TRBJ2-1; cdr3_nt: TGTGCCAGCAGCTTAGTCCCCCGGACAGGGCCCTACAATGAGCAGTTCTTC; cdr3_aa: CASSLVPRTGPYNEQFF
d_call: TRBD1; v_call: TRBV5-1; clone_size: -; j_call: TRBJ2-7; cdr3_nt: TGCGCCAGCAGCGTGACAGGGGGCCTTGGGGGCGAGCAGTACTTC; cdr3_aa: CASSVTGGLGGEQYF
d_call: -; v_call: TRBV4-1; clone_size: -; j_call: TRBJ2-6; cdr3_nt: TGCGCCAGCAGCCAATGGTCCAGGGTCAGCTCTGGGGCCAACGTCCTGACTTTC; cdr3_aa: CASSQWSRVSSGANVLTF